The table lists the clone carrying this TCR beta chain with many counts. Its antigen is unidentified. Cells are PBMCs isolated from 10 ml of fresh blood. The V gene end was trimmed by 0 bases and the J gene end by 1 base; junction bases not matched to a gene: 9. The CDR3 has 16 residues. In germline, CDR1 is DFQATT, CDR2 SNEGSKA (reference sequence). The sample is drawn from a study of T cells in Graves' hyperthyroidism and ophthalmopathy. Points from the study as a whole: The model identified upcoming ophthalmopathy a median approximately seven months ahead of onset. Blood also held most thyroid clonotypes expanded beyond 0.001.

TCR beta CDR3 region amplification was performed from RNA transcripts. During a first-round RT-PCR of the TCR CDR3, the HTBI primer set was used. Each CDR3 protein is one row after TCRdb ran MiXCR on the multiplex PCR reads. In the table there are about 250,000 distinct CDR3 sequences, almost 25% of which are singletons. The V gene is TRBV20-1, the J gene TRBJ2-7; 7 positions match TRBD2. The receptor comes from a woman in her thirties or forties with Graves' ophthalmopathy. Specimen: blood. CDR3 nucleotides: TGCAGTGCTAGAGATTCGGTAGCGGGCCTATCCTACGAGCAGTACTTC. It encodes CSARDSVAGLSYEQYF.